This is a list of T cell receptor beta chains from one sample in a study of graft-versus-host responses after intestinal transplantation. Assay: immunoSEQ multiplex PCR; the TCRdb copy retains only in-frame clones and omits some. The sample includes 100,000 or so clones, around 90% of them seen just once. These TCRs are of unknown antigen specificity. Sequenced material: unstimulated CD4+ T cells sorted from spleen or lymph node cells, taken before intestinal transplant. The origin of the receptors is a human donor who received an intestinal transplant. Each CDR3 is given with its conserved first and last residue. The D gene is left open where the match is weak. A clone size is listed for some rows: how often the clone was seen (once, few, many), or a class if it is expanded.

J gene,clone size,V gene,D gene,CDR3 protein,CDR3 DNA
TRBJ2-1,.,TRBV7-2,TRBD2,CASSLGASGRGNEQFF,TGTGCCAGCAGCTTGGGAGCTAGCGGGAGAGGCAATGAGCAGTTCTTC
TRBJ1-5,.,TRBV7-9,TRBD1,CASSLGTGQGSNQPQHF,TGTGCCAGCAGCTTAGGGACGGGACAGGGTAGCAATCAGCCCCAGCATTTT
TRBJ1-5,.,TRBV7-2,TRBD1,CASSLHMTGAGNQPQHF,TGTGCCAGCAGCTTACACATGACAGGGGCGGGGAATCAGCCCCAGCATTTT
TRBJ2-1,.,TRBV29-1,TRBD2,CSVVPSGRTNEQFF,TGCAGCGTTGTCCCTAGCGGGAGAACCAATGAGCAGTTCTTC
TRBJ2-1,.,TRBV10-3,TRBD2,CAISGTGTSGTQSSYNEQFF,TGTGCCATCAGTGGTACCGGGACTAGCGGGACGCAGAGCTCCTACAATGAGCAGTTCTTC
TRBJ2-5,.,TRBV5-6,.,CASSSPGAQRWETQYF,TGTGCCAGCAGCTCCCCGGGAGCCCAACGTTGGGAGACCCAGTACTTC
TRBJ2-5,.,TRBV27,.,CASSPYNQETQYF,TGTGCCAGCAGCCCTTACAACCAAGAGACCCAGTACTTC
TRBJ2-2,.,TRBV6-6,.,CASRTQMDTGELFF,TGTGCCAGCAGAACCCAGATGGACACCGGGGAGCTGTTTTTT
TRBJ2-7,.,TRBV5-4,.,CASTNRQDNYEQYF,TGTGCCAGCACCAACAGACAGGATAACTACGAGCAGTACTTC
TRBJ2-7,.,TRBV7-9,.,CASSPNGRVYEQYF,TGTGCCAGCAGCCCCAATGGGAGAGTCTACGAGCAGTACTTC
TRBJ1-5,.,TRBV5-1,.,CASEEGYSNQPQHF,TGCGCCAGCGAGGAAGGATATAGCAATCAGCCCCAGCATTTT
TRBJ1-1,.,TRBV30,.,CAWTPGLIPNTEAFF,TGTGCCTGGACCCCCGGACTTATACCGAACACTGAAGCTTTCTTT
TRBJ1-2,.,TRBV5-4,TRBD1,CASSPQGARYGYTF,TGTGCCAGCAGCCCACAGGGGGCAAGGTATGGCTACACCTTC
TRBJ2-7,once,TRBV7-6,.,CASSSQGYEQYF,TGTGCCAGCAGCTCACAGGGCTACGAGCAGTACTTC
TRBJ2-2,.,TRBV4-1,.,CASAPLPAGTGELFF,TGCGCCAGCGCCCCCTTGCCCGCCGGGACCGGGGAGCTGTTTTTT
TRBJ1-2,.,TRBV9,TRBD1,CASSGVGQSYGYTF,TGTGCCAGCAGCGGAGTGGGACAGAGCTATGGCTACACCTTC
TRBJ2-1,.,TRBV7-2,TRBD2,CASSLGLAGGFNEQFF,TGTGCCAGCAGCTTAGGACTAGCGGGAGGGTTCAATGAGCAGTTCTTC
TRBJ1-3,.,TRBV18,.,CASRTAISGNTIYF,TGTGCCAGCAGGACAGCTATCTCTGGAAACACCATATATTTT
TRBJ2-6,.,TRBV4-1,.,CASSQDPWGAGANVLTF,TGCGCCAGCAGCCAAGATCCTTGGGGGGCTGGGGCCAACGTCCTGACTTTC
TRBJ2-2,.,TRBV4-2,.,CASSQVERDTGELFF,TGTGCCAGCAGCCAAGTCGAGCGGGACACCGGGGAGCTGTTTTTT
TRBJ1-4,.,TRBV5-1,.,CASSLGVNRGDEKLFF,TGCGCCAGCAGCTTGGGGGTTAACCGGGGGGATGAAAAACTGTTTTTT
TRBJ1-1,.,TRBV4-2,TRBD1,CASSQDRGQVNTEAFF,TGTGCCAGCAGCCAAGATCGGGGACAGGTGAACACTGAAGCTTTCTTT
TRBJ1-5,.,TRBV6-5,.,CASRPQGKSQPQHF,TGTGCCAGCAGACCCCAGGGTAAGAGTCAGCCCCAGCATTTT
TRBJ2-2,.,TRBV19,.,CASTDGAGAPGELFF,TGTGCCAGTACCGACGGGGCGGGGGCCCCCGGGGAGCTGTTTTTT
TRBJ2-1,few,TRBV6-1,TRBD2,CASMGASSGGDEQFF,TGTGCCAGCATGGGGGCGTCTAGCGGGGGGGATGAGCAGTTCTTC
TRBJ2-5,.,TRBV25-1,.,CASSAVGESETQYF,TGTGCCAGCAGTGCCGTAGGAGAGAGTGAGACCCAGTACTTC
TRBJ1-4,.,TRBV7-9,.,CATGEVNEKLFF,TGTGCCACCGGGGAAGTTAATGAAAAACTGTTTTTT
TRBJ1-2,.,TRBV7-6,TRBD1,CASSLGGQGAGYGYTF,TGTGCCAGCAGCTTAGGAGGACAGGGGGCCGGCTATGGCTACACCTTC
TRBJ1-1,.,TRBV6-5,.,CASSYSSGHTEAFF,TGTGCCAGCAGTTACTCGTCAGGGCACACTGAAGCTTTCTTT
TRBJ2-2,.,TRBV28,.,CASSLPSGAGELFF,TGTGCCAGCAGTTTACCCTCCGGGGCCGGGGAGCTGTTTTTT
TRBJ1-4,.,TRBV5-5,TRBD1,CASNKPGQGYEKLFF,TGTGCCAGCAACAAACCGGGACAGGGGTATGAAAAACTGTTTTTT
TRBJ2-5,.,TRBV15,TRBD1,CATSRDRGDRGPLETQYF,TGTGCCACCAGCAGAGATAGGGGAGACAGGGGGCCCTTGGAGACCCAGTACTTC
TRBJ2-3,.,TRBV28,TRBD2,CASSRGGVVGFTDTQYF,TGTGCCAGCAGTCGCGGGGGGGTTGTAGGGTTCACAGATACGCAGTATTTT
TRBJ2-1,.,TRBV4-2,TRBD2,CASSWGEGNEQFF,TGTGCCAGCAGCTGGGGGGAGGGCAATGAGCAGTTCTTC
TRBJ2-5,.,TRBV30,.,CAWSQGRETQYF,TGTGCCTGGAGTCAGGGGAGAGAGACCCAGTACTTC
TRBJ2-5,.,TRBV6-5,.,CASSPPGRETQYF,TGTGCCAGCAGTCCGCCGGGTCGGGAGACCCAGTACTTC
TRBJ2-7,.,TRBV10-3,TRBD2,CAISDLRGETSYEQYF,TGTGCCATCAGTGATTTGCGGGGGGAAACTAGCTACGAGCAGTACTTC
TRBJ1-3,.,TRBV27,TRBD1,CATRQGGTGNTIYF,TGTGCCACCAGACAGGGGGGCACTGGAAACACCATATATTTT
TRBJ1-1,.,TRBV5-6,TRBD1,CASVRGRTEAFF,TGTGCCAGCGTCAGGGGGCGGACTGAAGCTTTCTTT
TRBJ2-7,.,TRBV28,.,CASSLSERSYEQYF,TGTGCCAGCAGTTTATCGGAGCGGAGTTACGAGCAGTACTTC